Shown below are 2 T cell receptor beta chains from a single sample sequenced in a study of blood T cell repertoires in COVID-19 (dated by TCRdb to about 2020). Library preparation was by the immunoSEQ multiplex PCR assay. Held by TCRdb, this immuneACCESS table contains in-frame sequences only and omits some clones. Under half of the omission traces to an unresolved V gene where checked; the cause of the rest is unknown. Within this sample are fewer than 350,000 clones, with approximately 85% of them counted one time only. The ten largest clones capture roughly 9% of the sample. Sequencing used peripheral blood. Receptors were obtained from a man between 18 and 35 years old with active or convalescent COVID-19.

The gene calls are TRBV7-9 and TRBJ2-7, with 8 bases identical to TRBD1. Losses at the gene ends were 11 bases for V and 4 bases for J; bases not matched to a gene: 10. CDR1 is SEHNR and CDR2 is FQNEAQ in the germline V gene (reference sequence). This CDR3 is built from 13 residues. The CDR3 DNA is TGTGCCCTCTCGGAGACAGGGGATTACGAGCAGTACTTC. Translation gives CALSETGDYEQYF. Full variable domain (remainder filled in from reference TRBV7-9 and TRBJ2-7): DTGVSQNPRHKITKRGQNVTFRCDPISEHNRLYWYRQTLGQGPEFLTYFQNEAQLEKSRLLSDRFSAERPKGSFSTLEIQRTEQGDSAMYLCALSETGDYEQYFGPGTRLTVT.

The chain has TRBV4-3 and TRBJ2-5, with 10 bases aligning to TRBD1. This CDR3 spans 17 amino acids. Germline CDR1 is LGHNA and CDR2 is YSLEER. The V and J ends lost 2 bases and 4 bases, in that order; junction bases with no gene match: 10. CDR3 sequence (DNA): TGCGCCAGCAGCCAAAGGTTCGGACAGGGGGAGGGAGAGACCCAGTACTTC. It yields the protein CASSQRFGQGEGETQYF.